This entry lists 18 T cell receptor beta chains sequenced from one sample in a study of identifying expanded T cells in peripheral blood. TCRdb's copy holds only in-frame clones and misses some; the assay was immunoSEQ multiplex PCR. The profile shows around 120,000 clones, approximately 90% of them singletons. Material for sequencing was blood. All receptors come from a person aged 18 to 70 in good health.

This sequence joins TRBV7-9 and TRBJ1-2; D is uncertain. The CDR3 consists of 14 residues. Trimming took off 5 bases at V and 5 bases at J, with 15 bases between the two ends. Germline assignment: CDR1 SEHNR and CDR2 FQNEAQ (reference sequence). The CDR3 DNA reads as TGTGCCAGCAGCCGTCTGGTGATCGAATATGGCTACACCTTC. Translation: CASSRLVIEYGYTF.

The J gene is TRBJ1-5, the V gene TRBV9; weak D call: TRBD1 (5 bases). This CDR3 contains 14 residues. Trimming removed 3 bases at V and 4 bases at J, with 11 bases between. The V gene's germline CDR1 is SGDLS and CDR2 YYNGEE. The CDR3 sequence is CASSAYGGNQPQHF. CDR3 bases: TGTGCCAGCAGCGCCTACGGGGGAAATCAGCCCCAGCATTTT.

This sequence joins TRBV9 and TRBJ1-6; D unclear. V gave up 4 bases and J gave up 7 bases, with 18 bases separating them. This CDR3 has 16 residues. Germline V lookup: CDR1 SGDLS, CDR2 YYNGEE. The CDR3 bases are TGTGCCAGCAGCCCCCACGATCGGCAGACAAATTCACCCCTCCACTTT. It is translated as CASSPHDRQTNSPLHF.

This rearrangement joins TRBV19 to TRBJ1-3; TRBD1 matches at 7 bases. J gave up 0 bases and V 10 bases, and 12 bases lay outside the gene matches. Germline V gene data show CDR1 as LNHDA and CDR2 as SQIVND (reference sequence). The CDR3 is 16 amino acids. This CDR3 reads CATRAGGDSSGNTIYF. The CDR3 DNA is TGTGCCACCCGCGCCGGAGGGGACAGCTCTGGAAACACCATATATTTT.

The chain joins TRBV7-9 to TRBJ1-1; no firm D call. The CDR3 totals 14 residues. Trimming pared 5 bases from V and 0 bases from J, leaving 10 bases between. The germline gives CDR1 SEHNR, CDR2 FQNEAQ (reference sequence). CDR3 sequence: CASSKHGLNTEAFF. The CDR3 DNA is TGTGCCAGCAGCAAACACGGATTGAACACTGAAGCTTTCTTT.

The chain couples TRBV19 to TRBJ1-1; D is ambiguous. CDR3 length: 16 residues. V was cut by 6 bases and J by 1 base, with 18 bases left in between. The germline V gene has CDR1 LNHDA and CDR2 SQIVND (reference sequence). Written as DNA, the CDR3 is TGTGCCAGTAGGTCCGAAGGTTACCGAGAGAACACTGAAGCTTTCTTT. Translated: CASRSEGYRENTEAFF.

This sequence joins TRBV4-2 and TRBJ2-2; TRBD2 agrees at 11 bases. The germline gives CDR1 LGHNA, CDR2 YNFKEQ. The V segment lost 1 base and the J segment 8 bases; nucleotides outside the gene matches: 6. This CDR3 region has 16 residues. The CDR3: CASSQAGTSGRGELFF. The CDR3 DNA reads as TGTGCCAGCAGCCAAGCCGGGACTAGCGGAAGAGGGGAGCTGTTTTTT.

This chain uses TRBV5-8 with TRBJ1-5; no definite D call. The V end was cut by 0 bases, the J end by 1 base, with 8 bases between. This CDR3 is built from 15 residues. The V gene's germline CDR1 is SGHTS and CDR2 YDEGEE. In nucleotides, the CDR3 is TGTGCCAGCAGCTTGGGAGGAGTGAGCAATCAGCCCCAGCATTTT. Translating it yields CASSLGGVSNQPQHF.

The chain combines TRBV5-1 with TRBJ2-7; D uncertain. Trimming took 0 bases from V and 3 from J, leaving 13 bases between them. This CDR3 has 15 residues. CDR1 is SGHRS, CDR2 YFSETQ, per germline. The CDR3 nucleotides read TGCGCCAGCAGCTTGGGGGCAAACTCCAACTACGAGCAGTACTTC. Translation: CASSLGANSNYEQYF.

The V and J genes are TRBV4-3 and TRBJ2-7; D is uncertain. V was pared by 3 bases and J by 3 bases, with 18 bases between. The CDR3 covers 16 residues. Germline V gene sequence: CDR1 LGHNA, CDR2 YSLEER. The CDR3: CASSQESLPPIYEQYF. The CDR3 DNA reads TGCGCCAGCAGCCAGGAGTCCCTCCCCCCCATCTACGAGCAGTACTTC.

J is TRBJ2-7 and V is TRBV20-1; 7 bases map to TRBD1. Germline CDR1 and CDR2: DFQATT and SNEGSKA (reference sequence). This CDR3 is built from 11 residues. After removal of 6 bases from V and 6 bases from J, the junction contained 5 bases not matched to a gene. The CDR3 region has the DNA TGCAGTGCAAGACAGGGTCGCGAGCAGTACTTC. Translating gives CSARQGREQYF.

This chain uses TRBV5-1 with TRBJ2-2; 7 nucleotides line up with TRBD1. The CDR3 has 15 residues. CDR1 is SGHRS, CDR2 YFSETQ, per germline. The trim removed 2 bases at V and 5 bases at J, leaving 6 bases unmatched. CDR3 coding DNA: TGCGCCAGCAGCTTACAGGGGCTAAGGACCGGGGAGCTGTTTTTT. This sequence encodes CASSLQGLRTGELFF.

The CDR3 nucleotides are TGTGCCAGCAGCTTAAGTAGAGAAACTGAAGCTTTCTTT. Its protein product is CASSLSRETEAFF. The chain recombines TRBV7-9 with TRBJ1-1, with D hard to call. The ends were cut back, 2 bases at V and 5 bases at J, with 9 bases in the middle. Germline CDR1 and CDR2: SEHNR and FQNEAQ (reference sequence). The CDR3 extends over 13 amino acids. Combining the CDR3 with reference TRBV7-9 and TRBJ1-1 gives the whole variable domain DTGVSQNPRHKITKRGQNVTFRCDPISEHNRLYWYRQTLGQGPEFLTYFQNEAQLEKSRLLSDRFSAERPKGSFSTLEIQRTEQGDSAMYLCASSLSRETEAFFGQGTRLTVV.

The CDR3 nucleotides are TGTGCCAGCAGCCCGGGACAATATAGCAATCAGCCCCAGCATTTT. It codes for CASSPGQYSNQPQHF. The genes are TRBV7-9 and TRBJ1-5, with a tentative D call TRBD1 (6 bases). V shed 5 bases and J shed 0 bases, with 11 bases lying between them. The CDR3 totals 15 residues. Per germline, CDR1 SEHNR and CDR2 FQNEAQ (reference sequence).

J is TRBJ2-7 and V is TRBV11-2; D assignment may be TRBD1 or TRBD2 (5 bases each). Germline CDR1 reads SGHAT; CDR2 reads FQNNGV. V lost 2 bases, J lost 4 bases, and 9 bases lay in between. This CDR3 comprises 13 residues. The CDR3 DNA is TGTGCCAGCAGCTTACCATGGGGGTACGAGCAGTACTTC. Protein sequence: CASSLPWGYEQYF.

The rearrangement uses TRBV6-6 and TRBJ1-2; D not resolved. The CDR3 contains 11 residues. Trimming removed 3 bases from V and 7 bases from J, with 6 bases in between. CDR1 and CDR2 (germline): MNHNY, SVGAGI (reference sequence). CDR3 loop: CASSYGVGYTF. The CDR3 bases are TGTGCCAGCAGTTATGGGGTTGGCTACACCTTC.

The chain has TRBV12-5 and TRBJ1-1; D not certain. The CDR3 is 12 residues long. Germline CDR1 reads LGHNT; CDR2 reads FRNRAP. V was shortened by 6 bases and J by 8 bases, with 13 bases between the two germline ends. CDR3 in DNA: TGTGCTAGTGGGCCTCAGGTCGGGGAAGCTTTCTTT. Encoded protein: CASGPQVGEAFF.

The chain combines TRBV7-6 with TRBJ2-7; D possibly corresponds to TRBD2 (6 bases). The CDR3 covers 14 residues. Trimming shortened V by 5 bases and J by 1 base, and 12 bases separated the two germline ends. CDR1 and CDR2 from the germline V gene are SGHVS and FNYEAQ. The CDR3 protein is CASSPGRGSYEQYF. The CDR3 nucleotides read TGTGCCAGCAGCCCCGGACGGGGGTCCTACGAGCAGTACTTC.